The T cell receptor beta chain described here comes from a study of blood T cell repertoires in COVID-19. Study overall: Material from acute and convalescent COVID-19 was sourced from the United States, Italy and Spain. Sources were T cells, B-cell-depleted T cells, or PBMCs; the material itself was cDNA or gDNA.

Profiling relied on immunoSEQ multiplex PCR, and the TCRdb table lists in-frame clones only, not all of them. The sample has fewer than 150,000 clones, 84% seen once; the top ten hold about 6.4%. Sequencing was carried out using peripheral blood. The TCR comes from a human donor in a cohort sampled during active COVID-19.

The CDR3 is CASTEPGGVNTEAFF. The DNA for the CDR3 is TGTGCCAGCACCGAGCCGGGGGGGGTGAACACTGAAGCTTTCTTT. The J gene is TRBJ1-1, the V gene TRBV2, with D possibly TRBD1 on 5 matching bases. The CDR3 contains 15 residues. CDR1 is SNHLY, CDR2 FYNNEI, per germline. V was shortened by 7 bases and J by 0 bases, with 15 bases between the two germline ends.